This passage covers 8 T cell receptor beta chains from one sample sequenced in a study of vaccination effects on CD4 cells after COVID-19. Generated by immunoSEQ multiplex PCR, the TCRdb table keeps only in-frame clones and is missing some. The sample lists 40,000 to 50,000 clones; under 80% were seen once. The antigens these receptors bind are not known. Under the ViraFEST assay, PBMC were stimulated with viral peptide pools so that antigen-specific CD4+ T cells expanded. Sequencing was performed afterwards. At the end of around eleven days of culture, CD4+ T cells were isolated. Sometime from March through December 2020, the person acquired a SARS-CoV-2 infection that PCR confirmed. The material sequenced was CD4+ T cells from PBMCs cultured with a peptide pool, taken before COVID-19 vaccination. The receptors here all came from a human donor who had a prior SARS-CoV-2 infection.

The V gene is TRBV11-3, the J gene TRBJ2-3, with TRBD1 matching over 9 bases. This CDR3 comprises 17 residues. From germline, CDR1 is SGHNT and CDR2 YENEEA. V lost 4 bases to trimming and J lost 5 bases; unmatched junction nucleotides: 13. The CDR3 DNA reads TGTGCCAGCAGCTCAGGACAGGGGATTAACCTAGGAGATACGCAGTATTTT. Protein: CASSSGQGINLGDTQYF.

The rearrangement uses TRBV7-2 and TRBJ1-1; 8 bases are a match to TRBD1. The CDR3 consists of 16 residues. Germline V CDR1 and CDR2: SGHTA, FQGNSA. Losses at the gene ends were 1 base for V and 1 base for J; bases not matched to a gene: 5. The CDR3 sequence: CASSLVGTGSNTEAFF. The DNA for the CDR3 is TGTGCCAGCAGCTTAGTAGGGACAGGTTCGAACACTGAAGCTTTCTTT. Complete variable domain (other parts from reference TRBV7-2 and TRBJ1-1): GAGVSQSPSNKVTEKGKDVELRCDPISGHTALYWYRQSLGQGLEFLIYFQGNSAPDKSGLPSDRFSAERTGGSVSTLTIQRTQQEDSAVYLCASSLVGTGSNTEAFFGQGTRLTVV.

The V gene is TRBV4-3, the J gene TRBJ2-4; TRBD2 matches at 9 bases. With V trimmed by 0 bases and J by 9 bases, 12 bases remained unmatched. The germline CDR1 and CDR2 sequences are LGHNA and YSLEER. The CDR3 is made up of 17 amino acids. The CDR3 DNA is TGCGCCAGCAGCCAAGATCCTCGGCGGGAGGGCCTGGGCATTCAGTACTTC. Amino acids: CASSQDPRREGLGIQYF.

This chain connects TRBV30 to TRBJ1-6; no definite D call. V was cut by 0 bases and J by 7 bases, with 4 bases left in between. The germline CDR1 and CDR2 sequences are GTSNPN and SVGIG (reference sequence). There are 12 residues in the CDR3. The CDR3 DNA reads as TGTGCCTGGAGTGTTATGAATTCACCCCTCCACTTT. It is translated as CAWSVMNSPLHF. Using reference TRBV30 and TRBJ1-6 for the parts outside the CDR3, the full variable domain is SQTIHQWPATLVQPVGSPLSLECTVEGTSNPNLYWYRQAAGRGLQLLFYSVGIGQISSEVPQNLSASRPQDRQFILSSKKLLLSDSGFYLCAWSVMNSPLHFGNGTRLTVT.

In this sample, this clone turned up once. The rearrangement joins TRBV13 to TRBJ2-3; D is tentatively TRBD1 or TRBD2 (7 bases each). Trimming cost V 4 bases and J 1 base, with 15 bases left between them. The CDR3 extends over 16 amino acids. Germline assignment: CDR1 PRHDT and CDR2 FYEKMQ (reference sequence). The CDR3 protein is CASSSYRGLRTDTQYF. In nucleotides, the CDR3 is TGTGCCAGCAGCTCTTACAGGGGACTACGCACAGATACGCAGTATTTT.

The J gene is TRBJ2-1, the V gene TRBV7-2; D possibly corresponds to TRBD1 (5 bases). V was cut by 4 bases and J by 3 bases, with 10 bases left in between. Germline CDR1 reads SGHTA; CDR2 reads FQGNSA. CDR3 size: 14 residues. CDR3 sequence: CASSSQGNYNEQFF. Written as DNA, the CDR3 is TGTGCCAGCAGCTCCCAGGGAAACTACAATGAGCAGTTCTTC.

This clone occurred a few times. The V gene is TRBV9, the J gene TRBJ1-3; TRBD1 matches at 9 bases. CDR1 is SGDLS and CDR2 is YYNGEE in the germline V gene. CDR3 length: 17 residues. V dropped 0 bases and J dropped 4; count of bases not matched to a gene: 8. The CDR3 DNA follows: TGTGCCAGCAGCGTAGGGGACAGGGCAATTACCGGAAACACCATATATTTT. It is translated as CASSVGDRAITGNTIYF.

The gene calls are TRBV27 and TRBJ2-1, with 9 bases fitting TRBD2. The CDR3 has 16 amino acids. Germline assignment: CDR1 MNHEY and CDR2 SMNVEV (reference sequence). The V gene end was trimmed by 1 base and the J gene end by 7 bases; junction bases not matched to a gene: 8. The CDR3 is CASSLWASGMGNEQFF. In DNA, the CDR3 is TGTGCCAGCAGTTTATGGGCTAGCGGGATGGGTAATGAGCAGTTCTTC.